The clone carrying this T cell receptor (beta chain) occurred a few times. This entry is derived from a study of T cells in Graves' hyperthyroidism and ophthalmopathy. Diagnoses used clinical symptoms, serum thyroxine and TRAb, thyroid ultrasound and orbital computed tomography. PBMCs were sourced from about 10 ml fresh peripheral blood. This CDR3 is built from 16 residues. V trimming: 4 bases; J trimming: 7 bases; junction bases outside the gene matches: 14. Germline-derived CDR1 and CDR2 are SGHNT and YYREEE (reference sequence). RNA transcripts yielded amplified TCR beta CDR3 regions. The HTBI primer set was used in a first-round RT-PCR of the TCR CDR3. TCRdb reanalysed the multiplex PCR reads using MiXCR and keeps one entry per CDR3 protein. The data hold more than 150,000 distinct CDR3 sequences, with about a sixth observed a single time.

The V and J genes are TRBV5-4 and TRBJ2-3; 8 bases are a match to TRBD2. The TCR comes from a woman aged 50 to 60 with Graves' hyperthyroidism. The sequenced sample was blood. CDR3 coding DNA: TGTGCCAGCAGCCCCAAAGGCGGGACTAGTTCGAATACGCAGTATTTT. Encoded protein: CASSPKGGTSSNTQYF.